This T cell receptor (beta chain) was documented in a study of blood T cell repertoires in COVID-19. Across the whole study: COVID-19 samples collected from the United States, Italy and Spain covered acute and convalescent phases. The analysed material was cDNA or gDNA that came from T cells, B-cell-depleted T cells, or PBMCs.

Trimming cost V 5 bases and J 4 bases; bases outside gene matches: 11. The CDR3 is 17 residues long. From germline, CDR1 is SGHTA and CDR2 FQGNSA. Original processing notes: The assay estimated nucleated cells by amplifying reference gene primers. Profiling relied on immunoSEQ multiplex PCR, and the TCRdb table lists in-frame clones only, not all of them. V and J calls and clone size follow that table, whereas D and trimming were derived from the DNA. Among some 31,000 clones, roughly 73% were seen once, and the ten largest hold almost 8%. The V and J genes are TRBV7-2 and TRBJ1-4; 9 bases map to TRBD1. Input material: peripheral blood. The clonotype originates from a woman in her 70s with active or convalescent COVID-19. CDR3 residues: CASSLSRTGAGNEKLFF. CDR3 coding DNA: TGTGCCAGCAGCCTCTCCCGGACAGGGGCTGGTAATGAAAAACTGTTTTTT.